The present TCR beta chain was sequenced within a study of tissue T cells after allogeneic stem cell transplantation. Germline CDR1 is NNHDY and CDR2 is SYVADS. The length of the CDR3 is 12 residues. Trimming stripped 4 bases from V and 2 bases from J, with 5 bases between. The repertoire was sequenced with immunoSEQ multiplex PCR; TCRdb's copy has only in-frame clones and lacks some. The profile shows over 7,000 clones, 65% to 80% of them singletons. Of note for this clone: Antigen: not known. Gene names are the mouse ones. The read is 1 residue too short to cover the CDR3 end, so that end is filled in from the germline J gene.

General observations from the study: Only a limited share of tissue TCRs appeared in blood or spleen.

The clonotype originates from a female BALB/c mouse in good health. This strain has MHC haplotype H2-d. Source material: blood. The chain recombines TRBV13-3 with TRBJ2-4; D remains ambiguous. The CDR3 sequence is CASSPVQNTLYF. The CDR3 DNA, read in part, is TGTGCCAGCAGTCCGGTTCAAAACACCTTGTAC.